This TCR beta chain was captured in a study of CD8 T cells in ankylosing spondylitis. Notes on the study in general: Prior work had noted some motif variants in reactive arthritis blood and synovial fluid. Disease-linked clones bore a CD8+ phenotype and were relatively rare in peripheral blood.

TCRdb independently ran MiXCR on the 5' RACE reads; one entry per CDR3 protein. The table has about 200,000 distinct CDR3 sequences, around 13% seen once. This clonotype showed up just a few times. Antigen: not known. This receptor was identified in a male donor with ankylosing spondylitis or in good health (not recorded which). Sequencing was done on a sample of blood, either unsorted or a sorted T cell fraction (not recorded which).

The CDR3 protein is CSARDQDGYYNEQFF. For the CDR3, the DNA is TGCAGTGCTAGGGATCAGGACGGGTACTACAATGAGCAGTTCTTC. The rearrangement links TRBV20-1 to TRBJ2-1; D uncertain. In germline, CDR1 is DFQATT, CDR2 SNEGSKA (reference sequence). This CDR3 spans 15 amino acids. Deletions cut 3 bases from V and 3 bases from J, with 15 bases between.